These 14 T cell receptor beta chains were all obtained from the same sample, sequenced in a study of vaccination and CD4 T cells after COVID-19. Treatment denoted: roughly ten-day PBMC culture with coronavirus spike peptide pools or control peptides (ViraFEST assay). These CD4+ T cells came from an unexposed donor, sampled before the COVID-19 pandemic (2011-2018). These TCRs' antigens remain unknown. Cultured CD4+ T cell DNA was sequenced using the Oncomine TCR Beta short-read assay. DNA came from CD4+ T cells after culture. TCRdb re-called the PCR reads through MiXCR, storing one row per CDR3 protein. The data contain 9,000 to 10,000 distinct CDR3 sequences, roughly a third of them seen just once; the ten biggest clones take up around 21%. Sequencing was carried out using CD4+ T cells from blood, cultured in vitro. The receptors shown here come from a human donor in good health.

The chain combines TRBV2 with TRBJ2-2; TRBD1 or TRBD2 may be the D gene (5 bases each). V lost 9 bases and J 1 base, leaving 9 bases between the germline ends. Germline CDR1 and CDR2: SNHLY and FYNNEI. The CDR3 has 13 residues. The CDR3 sequence is CARGTGNTGELFF. As DNA, the CDR3 is TGTGCCAGGGGGACGGGGAACACCGGGGAGCTGTTTTTT.

This clonotype was counted between two and nine times. The chain recombines TRBV28 with TRBJ2-5; the D is unclear. The V end was cut by 8 bases, the J end by 5 bases, with 15 bases between. Germline V lookup: CDR1 MDHEN, CDR2 SYDVKM. The CDR3 is made up of 13 amino acids. In DNA, the CDR3 is TGTGCCAGCTCTCCGAACCCGGTGGAGACCCAGTACTTC. This codes for CASSPNPVETQYF.

Sample share makes this clonotype medium-sized. The J gene is TRBJ1-2, the V gene TRBV7-2; D is ambiguous. The germline V and J ends were trimmed by 7 bases and 6 bases, with 12 bases remaining between them. In germline, CDR1 is SGHTA, CDR2 FQGNSA. This CDR3 is 12 amino acids long. The CDR3 spells CASTVAWDGYTF. Written as DNA, the CDR3 is TGTGCCAGCACCGTAGCCTGGGATGGCTACACCTTC.

This clonotype was counted only a few times. The chain combines TRBV7-6 with TRBJ2-3, with D perhaps matching TRBD1 or TRBD2 (5 bases each). Germline values: CDR1 SGHVS, CDR2 FNYEAQ. With 5 bases removed from V and 4 bases from J, the gap between germline ends came to 10 bases. The CDR3 loop spans 13 amino acids. In DNA, the CDR3 is TGTGCCAGCAGCCAGGGACCCGCAGATACGCAGTATTTT. Translated, it gives CASSQGPADTQYF.

The V call is TRBV5-1, the J call TRBJ1-1; no definite D call. The CDR3 contains 13 residues. Trimming removed 5 bases at V and 1 base at J, with 9 bases between. Germline assignment: CDR1 SGHRS and CDR2 YFSETQ. CDR3 coding DNA: TGCGCCAGCAGGTTAACCGAGAACACTGAAGCTTTCTTT. Protein sequence: CASRLTENTEAFF.

This clonotype came up a few times. The V and J genes are TRBV28 and TRBJ2-7, with TRBD1 as a possible D gene (7 bases). The V and J ends lost 1 base and 0 bases respectively, with 13 bases between them. There are 16 residues in the CDR3. CDR1 and CDR2 from the germline V gene are MDHEN and SYDVKM. CDR3 DNA sequence: TGTGCCAGCAGTTTATCAGGGGGGCAGAGCTCCTACGAGCAGTACTTC. It is translated as CASSLSGGQSSYEQYF.

The chain recombines TRBV7-2 with TRBJ2-7; a weak D match, TRBD2 (5 bases). V lost 5 bases, J lost 6 bases, and 14 bases lay in between. The CDR3 covers 13 residues. CDR1 and CDR2 (germline): SGHTA, FQGNSA. CDR3 amino acids: CASSPERGREQYF. CDR3 coding DNA: TGTGCCAGCAGCCCGGAGAGAGGGCGCGAGCAGTACTTC.

The DNA for the CDR3 is TGCGCCAGCAGCCAAGATCTTTACGGCTACACCTTC. This translates into CASSQDLYGYTF. The chain uses TRBV4-3 and TRBJ1-2, with D hard to call. CDR1 LGHNA and CDR2 YSLEER come from the germline V gene. V lost 0 bases, J lost 8 bases, and 7 bases lay in between. CDR3 size: 12 residues.

This clonotype occurred a few times. The gene calls are TRBV6-5 and TRBJ1-2; 9 bases match TRBD1. This CDR3 spans 15 amino acids. CDR1 MNHEY and CDR2 SVGAGI come from the germline V gene. Trimming cost V 0 bases and J 8 bases; bases outside gene matches: 7. CDR3 DNA sequence: TGTGCCAGCAGTTACTCGAAGGACAGGGGATGGGGCTACACCTTC. Translated: CASSYSKDRGWGYTF.

The CDR3 sequence is CASSVGGINSPLHF. The CDR3 coding sequence is TGTGCCAGCAGCGTAGGGGGGATAAATTCACCCCTCCACTTT. The rearrangement links TRBV9 to TRBJ1-6; a weak D match, TRBD1 (5 bases). Germline V CDR1 and CDR2: SGDLS, YYNGEE. Trimming took 0 bases from V and 7 from J, leaving 8 bases between them. This CDR3 is built from 14 residues.

This clonotype was observed a single time. The rearrangement uses TRBV30 and TRBJ1-6; D uncertain. V was pared by 1 base and J by 11 bases, with 6 bases between. Germline V gene lookup returns CDR1 GTSNPN and CDR2 SVGIG (reference sequence). This CDR3 comprises 11 residues. The CDR3 loop reads CAWSGETPLHF. In nucleotides, the CDR3 is TGTGCCTGGAGTGGTGAGACACCCCTCCACTTT. The whole variable domain, filled in from reference TRBV30 and TRBJ1-6, reads SQTIHQWPATLVQPVGSPLSLECTVEGTSNPNLYWYRQAAGRGLQLLFYSVGIGQISSEVPQNLSASRPQDRQFILSSKKLLLSDSGFYLCAWSGETPLHFGNGTRLTVT.

The V call is TRBV20-1, the J call TRBJ2-7; D gene unclear. The CDR3 spans 15 residues. Germline V gene data show CDR1 as DFQATT and CDR2 as SNEGSKA (reference sequence). V lost 1 base, J lost 3 bases, and 16 bases lay in between. Written as DNA, the CDR3 is TGCAGTGCTAGAGCCCCCAAGGGAAATGGCTACGAGCAGTACTTC. Its protein is CSARAPKGNGYEQYF.

The CDR3 DNA reads as TGTGCCAGCAGTCCCTCCGGACAGCCAAACAGCAATCAGCCCCAGCATTTT. The encoded protein is CASSPSGQPNSNQPQHF. The chain recombines TRBV6-1 with TRBJ1-5, with TRBD1 as a possible D gene (6 bases). V gave up 5 bases and J gave up 1 base, with 18 bases separating them. The germline V gene encodes CDR1 MNHNS and CDR2 SASEGT. The CDR3 covers 17 residues.

The V and J genes are TRBV24-1 and TRBJ2-1, with 11 bases identical to TRBD2. Per the germline V gene, CDR1 is KGHDR and CDR2 is SFDVKD. J gave up 5 bases and V 3 bases, and 2 bases lay outside the gene matches. The CDR3 has 15 residues. In DNA form, the CDR3 reads TGTGCCACCAGTGATGTGGGACTAGCGGACAATGAGCAGTTCTTC. Its protein is CATSDVGLADNEQFF.